The clone carrying this T cell receptor beta chain came up once. Its antigen is unknown. This record comes from a study of cytomegalovirus exposure and HLA in healthy donors. Points from the study as a whole: CMV antigen specificity was confirmed in vitro for a few CMV-associated chains.

Germline values: CDR1 LGHNA, CDR2 YNFKEQ. The CDR3 loop spans 16 amino acids. The ends lost 4 bases at V and 2 bases at J; junction bases unmatched: 6. The study ran its PCR with 60 Vbeta and 13 Jbeta primers. TCRdb's copy holds only in-frame clones and misses some; the assay was immunoSEQ multiplex PCR. The sample lists about 200,000 clones; around 78% were seen once. V gene TRBV4-2 combines with J gene TRBJ2-2; 8 bases are a match to TRBD2. Sequenced: PBMCs. The sequence was collected from a woman in her thirties in good health and CMV-seropositive. This CDR3 reads CASSLGSGSNTGELFF. The DNA of the CDR3 is TGTGCCAGCAGCCTAGGGAGCGGGAGTAACACCGGGGAGCTGTTTTTT.